This passage covers 25 T cell receptor beta chains from one sample sequenced in a study of blood T cell repertoires in COVID-19. The repertoire was sequenced with immunoSEQ multiplex PCR; TCRdb's copy has only in-frame clones and lacks some. This sample has just over 650,000 clones, with approximately 90% found just once. The sample taken for sequencing was peripheral blood. These receptors originate from a woman between 18 and 30 years old with acute or convalescent COVID-19.

The rearrangement joins TRBV5-4 to TRBJ2-3; a weak D match, TRBD1 (6 bases). The V gene lost 3 bases and the J gene lost 9 bases, with 11 bases spanning the gap. In germline, CDR1 is SGHNT, CDR2 YYREEE (reference sequence). The CDR3 loop spans 12 amino acids. CDR3 bases: TGTGCCAGCAGCTCGGACAGCTTAACGCAGTATTTT. Translation: CASSSDSLTQYF.

The chain couples TRBV5-1 to TRBJ2-3; D is unresolved. The V gene lost 6 bases and the J gene lost 1 base, with 18 bases spanning the gap. Per the germline V gene, CDR1 is SGHRS and CDR2 is YFSETQ. The CDR3 has 16 residues. CDR3 DNA: TGCGCCAGCATTGAGGAGCCTCATGGTGGCACAGATACGCAGTATTTT. Translating it yields CASIEEPHGGTDTQYF.

The chain is built from TRBV19 and TRBJ2-1; 12 bases line up with TRBD2. This CDR3 is 15 amino acids long. Germline lookup yields CDR1 LNHDA and CDR2 SQIVND (reference sequence). The V gene end was trimmed by 7 bases and the J gene end by 9 bases; junction bases not matched to a gene: 10. This CDR3 reads CASTKTSGGSIEQFF. Written as DNA, the CDR3 is TGTGCCAGTACCAAGACTAGCGGGGGCTCCATTGAGCAGTTCTTC.

J is TRBJ2-5 and V is TRBV29-1, with a possible D match to TRBD2 (5 bases). CDR3 length: 14 residues. The germline gives CDR1 SQVTM, CDR2 ANQGSEA. Trimming took off 6 bases at V and 3 bases at J, with 17 bases between the two ends. This CDR3 reads CSVLTLGAKETQYF. In nucleotides, the CDR3 is TGCAGCGTATTGACCTTGGGAGCGAAAGAGACCCAGTACTTC.

The chain recombines TRBV4-3 with TRBJ1-4; 11 bases align to TRBD1. Germline V CDR1 and CDR2: LGHNA, YSLEER. The CDR3 extends over 16 amino acids. Losses at the gene ends were 3 bases for V and 8 bases for J; bases not matched to a gene: 8. The CDR3 DNA follows: TGCGCCAGCAGCCAGGTCTGGACAGGGGGCGGAGAAAAACTGTTTTTT. It yields the protein CASSQVWTGGGEKLFF.

V gene TRBV7-3 combines with J gene TRBJ2-2; TRBD1 agrees at 9 bases. The trim removed 6 bases at V and 6 bases at J, leaving 5 bases unmatched. Germline V gene data show CDR1 as SGHTA and CDR2 as FQGTGA. The CDR3 length is 14 residues. The CDR3 DNA reads as TGTGCCAGCAGTTGGACAGGGGTCCCCGGGGAGCTGTTTTTT. Translation gives CASSWTGVPGELFF.

Turning to this clone: Different DNA sequences within this sample yield the same CDR3. The chain combines TRBV12-3 or TRBV12-4 with TRBJ2-7, with a tentative D call TRBD1 (5 bases). The germline V and J ends were trimmed by 3 bases and 4 bases, with 7 bases remaining between them. This CDR3 is built from 12 residues. This CDR3 is CASSFSGYEQYF. CDR3 nucleotides: TGTGCCAGCAGTTTTTCAGGGTACGAGCAGTACTTC.

In its sample, this clone was seen once. J is TRBJ2-1 and V is TRBV19, with D possibly being TRBD2 (6 bases). Germline-derived CDR1 and CDR2 are LNHDA and SQIVND (reference sequence). Trimming took off 3 bases at V and 0 bases at J, with 9 bases between the two ends. This CDR3 comprises 15 residues. The CDR3 here is CASSISGHSYNEQFF. The CDR3 region has the DNA TGTGCCAGTAGTATCAGCGGGCACTCCTACAATGAGCAGTTCTTC.

CDR3 sequence (DNA): TGTGCCAGCAGCTTGACTAGCTCGGAGCAGTTCTTC. Its translation is CASSLTSSEQFF. This chain connects TRBV5-6 to TRBJ2-1; D might be TRBD2 (6 bases). The germline CDR1 and CDR2 sequences are SGHDT and YYEEEE. CDR3 size: 12 residues. V gave up 1 base and J gave up 10 bases, with 9 bases separating them.

The V call is TRBV11-3, the J call TRBJ2-2; 10 bases are shared with TRBD1. The J segment lost 5 bases and the V segment lost 5 bases, leaving 5 bases of the junction unmatched. The CDR3 runs to 15 residues. Germline CDR1 reads SGHNT; CDR2 reads YENEEA. This CDR3 reads CASSLGTGVTGELFF. For the CDR3, the DNA is TGTGCCAGCAGCCTGGGGACAGGGGTAACCGGGGAGCTGTTTTTT.

The rearrangement uses TRBV3-1 (or the pseudogene TRBV3-2) and TRBJ1-2; 9 bases match TRBD1. The CDR3 has 13 residues. V was clipped by 5 bases and J by 8 bases; unmatched bases: 6. Germline-derived CDR1 and CDR2 are LGHDT and YNNKEL (reference sequence). The CDR3 loop reads CASSIGQGRGYTF. DNA of the CDR3: TGTGCCAGCAGCATAGGACAGGGGAGAGGCTACACCTTC.

The rearrangement uses TRBV7-9 and TRBJ1-3, with D tentatively TRBD1 (5 bases). Trimming left V 5 bases short and J 4 bases short, with 9 bases between. CDR3 length: 13 amino acids. The germline V gene has CDR1 SEHNR and CDR2 FQNEAQ (reference sequence). CDR3 residues: CASSQGQGNTIYF. The CDR3 region has the DNA TGTGCCAGCAGCCAAGGACAAGGAAACACCATATATTTT.

The chain is built from TRBV4-3 and TRBJ1-1, with D possibly TRBD1 on 6 matching bases. Germline assignment: CDR1 LGHNA and CDR2 YSLEER. Deletions cut 2 bases from V and 5 bases from J, with 12 bases between. The CDR3 contains 14 residues. The CDR3 sequence: CASSQLQRGTEAFF. The DNA of the CDR3 is TGCGCCAGCAGCCAACTACAGAGGGGGACTGAAGCTTTCTTT.

The chain has TRBV27 and TRBJ1-1; the D gene is possibly TRBD1 (6 bases). The CDR3 has 15 amino acids. Germline CDR1 is MNHEY and CDR2 is SMNVEV (reference sequence). Trimming took off 4 bases at V and 4 bases at J, with 16 bases between the two ends. DNA of the CDR3: TGTGCCAGCAGTTACGGGGGGCTAGGAGGCACTGAAGCTTTCTTT. Translation: CASSYGGLGGTEAFF.

This clone appeared a single time. The rearrangement uses TRBV27 and TRBJ2-2; 10 bases line up with TRBD2. The CDR3 consists of 16 residues. Germline CDR1 MNHEY, CDR2 SMNVEV (reference sequence). Losses at the gene ends were 4 bases for V and 1 base for J; bases not matched to a gene: 3. The CDR3 protein is CASSWTSGWNTGELFF. The CDR3 bases are TGTGCCAGCAGTTGGACTAGCGGTTGGAACACCGGGGAGCTGTTTTTT.

The rearrangement links TRBV12-2 to TRBJ1-1. TRBV12-2 is a pseudogene segment. The CDR3 is made up of 13 amino acids. CDR3 residues: CASRLTEEGEAFF. CDR3 nucleotides: TGTGCAAGTCGCTTGACAGAGGAGGGTGAAGCTTTCTTT.

The chain joins TRBV6-5 to TRBJ1-6; D is uncertain. V dropped 8 bases and J dropped 10 bases, with 15 bases sitting between them. CDR3 length equals 13 residues. Germline V CDR1 and CDR2: MNHEY, SVGAGI. The CDR3 here is CASSGRRESPLHF. The CDR3 bases are TGTGCCAGCTCCGGCAGGAGGGAGTCACCCCTCCACTTT.

This clone was seen just once. V gene TRBV10-3 combines with J gene TRBJ1-2, with TRBD1 identical over 7 bases. J lost 5 bases, V lost 0 bases, and 6 bases had no gene match. Germline V CDR1 and CDR2: ENHRY, SYGVKD. The length of the CDR3 is 15 residues. In nucleotides, the CDR3 is TGTGCCATCAGTGAGTCGAATCCAGGGGGTTATGGCTACACCTTC. Translation: CAISESNPGGYGYTF.

The chain joins TRBV21-1 to TRBJ1-3; the table's D gene call, TRBD1, was not cross checked with the DNA. TRBV21-1 is deemed a pseudogene. The CDR3 runs to 16 residues. In DNA, the CDR3 is TGTGCCAGCAGCGCCCGACAGGCGAGGATAGGAAACACCATATATTTT. It specifies CASSARQARIGNTIYF.

The chain is built from TRBV4-3 and TRBJ1-1; D not certain. Germline CDR1 is LGHNA and CDR2 is YSLEER. The CDR3 extends over 15 amino acids. The germline V and J ends were trimmed by 1 base and 0 bases, with 9 bases remaining between them. In DNA, the CDR3 is TGCGCCAGCAGCCAAGGCGAGGGATTGAACACTGAAGCTTTCTTT. Residues: CASSQGEGLNTEAFF.

The chain recombines TRBV10-3 with TRBJ2-7; 9 bases align to TRBD1. Germline CDR1 ENHRY, CDR2 SYGVKD. The CDR3 loop spans 18 amino acids. V was pared by 0 bases and J by 5 bases, with 14 bases of the junction left unmatched. The CDR3 DNA follows: TGTGCCATCAGTGAGTCGATATCGGGGACAGGGAAGGGAAACGAGCAGTACTTC. As protein: CAISESISGTGKGNEQYF.

The rearrangement uses TRBV29-1 and TRBJ2-3; D perhaps matches TRBD1 (8 bases). This CDR3 spans 15 amino acids. Looked up from germline, CDR1 is SQVTM and CDR2 is ANQGSEA. Deletions cut 3 bases from V and 3 bases from J, with 16 bases between. The DNA of the CDR3 is TGCAGCGTTGAGGGAGGGACAGGCAAGACAGATACGCAGTATTTT. It yields the protein CSVEGGTGKTDTQYF.

The chain couples TRBV5-8 to TRBJ1-3; the D is unclear. The CDR3 is 14 residues long. Trimming left V 0 bases short and J 3 bases short, with 7 bases between. Per the germline V gene, CDR1 is SGHTS and CDR2 is YDEGEE. CDR3 DNA: TGTGCCAGCAGCTTGGTTACAGATGGAAACACCATATATTTT. Protein sequence: CASSLVTDGNTIYF.

The chain is built from TRBV15 and TRBJ2-5, with D maybe TRBD2 (5 bases). The CDR3 length is 16 residues. V lost 0 bases and J 7 bases, leaving 18 bases between the germline ends. Germline CDR1 and CDR2: LNHNV and YYDKDF (reference sequence). The CDR3 sequence is CATSRDRGAHPLTQYF. The CDR3 nucleotides read TGTGCCACCAGCAGAGACCGGGGAGCTCACCCATTGACCCAGTACTTC. Full variable domain (missing parts from reference TRBV15 and TRBJ2-5): DAMVIQNPRYQVTQFGKPVTLSCSQTLNHNVMYWYQQKSSQAPKLLFHYYDKDFNNEADTPDNFQSRRPNTSFCFLDIRSPGLGDTAMYLCATSRDRGAHPLTQYFGPGTRLLVL.

This clone was found once. V gene TRBV5-4 combines with J gene TRBJ2-1; D perhaps matches TRBD2 (5 bases). CDR3 length: 16 amino acids. V was shortened by 3 bases and J by 5 bases, with 18 bases between the two germline ends. The germline V gene has CDR1 SGHNT and CDR2 YYREEE (reference sequence). CDR3 in DNA: TGTGCCAGCAGCTCACGACTAACAAAGAAAGACAATGAGCAGTTCTTC. Translation gives CASSSRLTKKDNEQFF.